This T cell receptor (beta chain) was sequenced in a study of T cells after somatic rescue of genetic block. Germline CDR1 and CDR2: SGHTA and FQGTGA. This CDR3 has 14 amino acids. Trimming took off 5 bases at V and 2 bases at J, with 11 bases between the two ends. This table comes from immunoSEQ multiplex PCR, and its TCRdb copy is limited to in-frame clones, with some not included. The profile shows tens of thousands of clones, under 95% of them singletons. Sequencing used peripheral blood mononuclear cells (PBMCs). This clonotype originated in a young man. The chain links TRBV7-3 to TRBJ2-3, with a tentative D call TRBD1 (5 bases). The CDR3 coding sequence is TGTGCCAGCAGCGTATTAGGGGACACAGATACGCAGTATTTT. Translation: CASSVLGDTDTQYF.